This T cell receptor beta chain was sequenced during a study of human T cells and chemical hapten exposure. V lost 0 bases and J 0 bases, leaving 12 bases between the germline ends. Germline assignment: CDR1 ENHRY and CDR2 SYGVKD. This CDR3 contains 17 residues. The time point here: pre-sensitization, week 0. Treatment in this sample: therapeutic diphenylcyclopropenone sensitization with weekly scalp DPC. Using its own MiXCR run on the RACE reads, TCRdb lists one record per CDR3 protein. Of around 350,000 distinct CDR3 sequences listed, about 5.4% are singletons. This TCR was sampled from a woman under 30 with alopecia areata. Some clones in this sample may be carry-over from other donors' samples. The chain couples TRBV10-3 to TRBJ1-5; D remains ambiguous. This sample comprised whole blood, obtained in connection with sensitization to the hapten diphenylcyclopropenone (DPC). CDR3 in DNA: TGTGCCATCAGTGAGTCCCGAGGAGGGTATAGCAATCAGCCCCAGCATTTT. Translated: CAISESRGGYSNQPQHF.